These 31 T cell receptor beta chains originate from one sample sequenced in a study of Ad26.COV2.S vaccination and SARS-CoV-2 variants listed by TCRdb under 2021. The method was the immunoSEQ multiplex PCR assay. In TCRdb, the immuneACCESS table is reduced to in-frame sequences with V and J assigned. These tables do not hold every clone; where another copy was compared, an unresolved V gene accounts for under half, and the others remain unexplained. This sample is represented by about 440,000 clones; less than 95% of them were singletons. The ten biggest clones cover less than 5.5% of the sample. The treatment or condition tag for this specimen amounts to: some 19 received Ad26.COV2.S at low or high dose, single or two shots; roughly 5 received placebo; per-sample allocation not given. For vaccine and placebo recipients, repertoires were sequenced using samples collected on day 63 after the first injection.

The sequenced sample was peripheral blood, obtained in a trial of Ad26.COV2.S vaccine versus placebo. The receptors shown here come from a person aged 18-60 years who received the Ad26.COV2.S COVID-19 vaccine or a placebo.

The rearrangement uses TRBV16 and TRBJ1-4; 7 bases are shared with TRBD1. V was clipped by 4 bases and J by 3 bases; unmatched bases: 8. This CDR3 is 16 amino acids long. CDR1 KGHSY and CDR2 FQNENV come from the germline V gene. CDR3 bases: TGTGCCAGCAGCCCGTACTCCACAGGGGCTAATGAAAAACTGTTTTTT. Its translation is CASSPYSTGANEKLFF.

This chain connects TRBV19 to TRBJ1-5; D not certain. The CDR3 length is 13 residues. V was pared by 0 bases and J by 7 bases, with 7 bases between. The germline V gene has CDR1 LNHDA and CDR2 SQIVND (reference sequence). The CDR3 DNA reads as TGTGCCAGTAGTATAGATCTGGGCCAGCCCCAGCATTTT. Amino acids: CASSIDLGQPQHF.

In its sample, this clone was seen once. This rearrangement joins TRBV9 to TRBJ2-3; D is uncertain. This CDR3 comprises 17 residues. Trimming pared 3 bases from V and 0 bases from J, leaving 17 bases between. CDR1 is SGDLS, CDR2 YYNGEE, per germline. CDR3 sequence: CASSGPSWGGSTDTQYF. The CDR3 region has the DNA TGTGCCAGCAGCGGTCCGTCGTGGGGTGGGAGCACAGATACGCAGTATTTT.

This rearrangement joins TRBV10-3 to TRBJ2-5; 7 bases are a match to TRBD1. The CDR3 is 14 amino acids. V trimming: 5 bases; J trimming: 0 bases; junction bases outside the gene matches: 3. Germline V lookup: CDR1 ENHRY, CDR2 SYGVKD. The CDR3 here is CAISFGQDQETQYF. CDR3 coding DNA: TGTGCCATCAGTTTCGGACAGGACCAAGAGACCCAGTACTTC.

The J gene is TRBJ2-7, the V gene TRBV7-8; 8 bases agree with TRBD2. V was clipped by 3 bases and J by 3 bases; unmatched bases: 7. The CDR3 loop spans 15 amino acids. Germline V gene lookup returns CDR1 SGHVS and CDR2 FQNEAQ. The CDR3 sequence: CASSFLPGLVYEQYF. The CDR3 nucleotides read TGTGCCAGCAGCTTTCTCCCGGGACTAGTCTACGAGCAGTACTTC.

V gene TRBV14 combines with J gene TRBJ2-2; 12 bases match TRBD2. Germline assignment: CDR1 SGHDN and CDR2 FVKESK. J gave up 3 bases and V 4 bases, and 9 bases lay outside the gene matches. The CDR3 contains 18 residues. In DNA, the CDR3 is TGTGCCAGCAGCCGACAACTGACTAGCGGGAGTTACACCGGGGAGCTGTTTTTT. It specifies CASSRQLTSGSYTGELFF. Full variable domain (missing parts from reference TRBV14 and TRBJ2-2): EAGVTQFPSHSVIEKGQTVTLRCDPISGHDNLYWYRRVMGKEIKFLLHFVKESKQDESGMPNNRFLAERTGGTYSTLKVQPAELEDSGVYFCASSRQLTSGSYTGELFFGEGSRLTVL.

This clone was picked up one time. The chain is built from TRBV19 and TRBJ2-2; 10 nucleotides line up with TRBD1. The CDR3 consists of 16 residues. Germline CDR1 LNHDA, CDR2 SQIVND (reference sequence). V was pared by 7 bases and J by 4 bases, with 9 bases of the junction left unmatched. CDR3 protein: CASMVGTGETTGELFF. In DNA form, the CDR3 reads TGTGCCAGTATGGTCGGGACAGGGGAAACCACCGGGGAGCTGTTTTTT.

This clone was counted once. The genes are TRBV7-8 and TRBJ1-6; tentatively, D is TRBD1 (5 bases). V was pared by 5 bases and J by 1 base, with 15 bases between. Germline V gene lookup returns CDR1 SGHVS and CDR2 FQNEAQ. The CDR3 length is 17 residues. CDR3 amino acids: CASSPKRWGSYNSPLHF. CDR3 bases: TGTGCCAGCAGCCCGAAGAGATGGGGGTCCTATAATTCACCCCTCCACTTT.

The chain combines TRBV4-1 with TRBJ2-7, with D unresolved. This CDR3 comprises 14 residues. From germline, CDR1 is MGHRA and CDR2 YSYEKL. V lost 1 base and J lost 0, with 7 bases in between. In DNA form, the CDR3 reads TGCGCCAGCAGCCAAGGTTATCTCTCCTACGAGCAGTACTTC. This sequence encodes CASSQGYLSYEQYF.

CDR3 DNA sequence: TGCGCCAGCAGCCAAGATGCGCGGGATCAACAGTACTTC. The encoded protein is CASSQDARDQQYF. V is TRBV4-3 and J is TRBJ2-5, with a possible D match to TRBD2 (6 bases). The germline CDR1 and CDR2 sequences are LGHNA and YSLEER. CDR3 length: 13 amino acids. The ends were cut back, 0 bases at V and 11 bases at J, with 13 bases in the middle.

This clone has just one count. The chain employs TRBV11-2 and TRBJ2-5, with 11 bases that match TRBD2. This CDR3 comprises 15 residues. Germline loops: CDR1 SGHAT, CDR2 FQNNGV. Trimming at V came to 5 bases and at J to 2 bases, leaving 4 bases not matched to a gene. In DNA form, the CDR3 reads TGTGCCAGCAGCCCGGGGACTAGCGGACAAGAGACCCAGTACTTC. As protein: CASSPGTSGQETQYF.

The chain is built from TRBV2 and TRBJ2-7; tentatively, D is TRBD2 (5 bases). Trimming left V 5 bases short and J 3 bases short, with 11 bases between. Germline CDR1 and CDR2: SNHLY and FYNNEI. The CDR3 covers 13 residues. CDR3 loop: CASSSGRDYEQYF. In DNA, the CDR3 is TGTGCCAGCAGTTCAGGACGGGACTACGAGCAGTACTTC.

V is TRBV2 and J is TRBJ2-3, with D maybe TRBD1 (5 bases). V lost 7 bases, J lost 2 bases, and 19 bases lay in between. The CDR3 covers 16 residues. Germline CDR1 is SNHLY and CDR2 is FYNNEI. In DNA, the CDR3 is TGTGCCAGCACTTCCGAGGTGGGGCCCCCCACAGATACGCAGTATTTT. This gives the protein CASTSEVGPPTDTQYF.

This rearrangement joins TRBV5-6 to TRBJ2-7; 11 nucleotides match TRBD2. This CDR3 has 15 amino acids. Trimming cost V 4 bases and J 7 bases; bases outside gene matches: 10. Germline lookup yields CDR1 SGHDT and CDR2 YYEEEE. DNA for the CDR3: TGTGCCAGCAGCCCTGTACTAGCGGGAGCCTCTGAGCAGTACTTC. This translates into CASSPVLAGASEQYF.

The chain uses TRBV5-4 and TRBJ2-1, with 9 bases lining up with TRBD2. With 3 bases clipped from V and 4 bases from J, the junction kept 8 bases outside the gene matches. The CDR3 is 16 residues long. The germline V gene encodes CDR1 SGHNT and CDR2 YYREEE (reference sequence). The CDR3 nucleotides read TGTGCCAGCAGCTCCAGACTAGCGGATGAGTACAATGAGCAGTTCTTC. It is translated as CASSSRLADEYNEQFF.

The DNA of the CDR3 is TGTGCCAGCGGGAGGTCCTACAATGAGCAGTTCTTC. It is translated as CASGRSYNEQFF. V is TRBV12-3 or TRBV12-4 and J is TRBJ2-1, with D possibly TRBD2 on 6 matching bases. V was trimmed by 8 bases and J by 1 base, leaving 6 bases between them. The CDR3 consists of 12 residues.

The V and J genes are TRBV12-3 or TRBV12-4 and TRBJ2-1; D is ambiguous. CDR3 length: 12 residues. Between the trimmed V and J ends, which lost 3 bases and 10 bases, there was a span of 10 bases. The CDR3 nucleotides are TGTGCCAGCAGTTTCATGACGGCGGAGCAGTTCTTC. Translating gives CASSFMTAEQFF.

This sequence joins TRBV7-8 and TRBJ2-7, with D uncertain. V was shortened by 7 bases and J by 3 bases, with 13 bases between the two germline ends. The CDR3 extends over 13 amino acids. The germline gives CDR1 SGHVS, CDR2 FQNEAQ. The CDR3 here is CASTQDIVYEQYF. The CDR3 DNA is TGTGCCAGCACCCAGGATATCGTCTACGAGCAGTACTTC.

This clone was observed a single time. Here the CDR3 DNA reads TGTGCCACCACGTCTTCCGGGCTAGCGAGTCCCGGGGAGCTGTTTTTT. The encoded protein is CATTSSGLASPGELFF. The chain employs TRBV27 and TRBJ2-2, with D perhaps matching TRBD2 (6 bases). Trimming left V 10 bases short and J 6 bases short, with 24 bases between. Germline CDR1 reads MNHEY; CDR2 reads SMNVEV (reference sequence). CDR3 size: 16 residues.

The chain carries TRBV18 and TRBJ1-2, with D possibly matching TRBD1 (5 bases). V lost 3 bases and J 4 bases, leaving 15 bases between the germline ends. In germline, CDR1 is KGHSH, CDR2 LQKENI. The CDR3 totals 15 residues. CDR3 DNA: TGTGCCAGCTCACCCCGGGACGGTGGGGCCTATGGCTACACCTTC. This codes for CASSPRDGGAYGYTF.

The V and J genes are TRBV5-4 and TRBJ2-7; no firm D call. The CDR3 is 12 residues long. Germline-derived CDR1 and CDR2 are SGHNT and YYREEE (reference sequence). Trimming removed 2 bases at V and 4 bases at J, with 7 bases between. The CDR3 is CASSFGPYEQYF. In DNA form, the CDR3 reads TGTGCCAGCAGCTTTGGACCGTACGAGCAGTACTTC.

The chain couples TRBV5-4 to TRBJ1-4; TRBD1 is a possible D gene (5 bases). Germline CDR1 reads SGHNT; CDR2 reads YYREEE (reference sequence). V lost 4 bases and J lost 4, with 14 bases in between. The CDR3 sequence is 15 residues long. DNA of the CDR3: TGTGCCAGCAGCGACCCGACAGCGGGTAATGAAAAACTGTTTTTT. Protein product: CASSDPTAGNEKLFF.

This chain connects TRBV5-6 to TRBJ2-2; D is unresolved. There are 11 residues in the CDR3. From germline, CDR1 is SGHDT and CDR2 YYEEEE. The ends were cut back, 10 bases at V and 3 bases at J, with 7 bases in the middle. The CDR3 coding sequence is TGTGCCCCGGCATACACCGGGGAGCTGTTTTTT. Its protein product is CAPAYTGELFF.

The chain combines TRBV28 with TRBJ2-7; no clear D gene. Trimming took 6 bases from V and 4 from J, leaving 10 bases between them. Germline V gene data show CDR1 as MDHEN and CDR2 as SYDVKM. The CDR3 is 12 residues long. The CDR3 DNA is TGTGCCAGCAGCAACCCTCGGTACGAGCAGTACTTC. As protein: CASSNPRYEQYF.

The chain uses TRBV24-1 and TRBJ2-1, with TRBD1 matching over 10 bases. Germline V gives CDR1 KGHDR, CDR2 SFDVKD. The CDR3 covers 15 residues. Trimming took 5 bases from V and 4 from J; bases not matched to a gene: 4. The DNA of the CDR3 is TGTGCCACCAGTGGTGGACAGGGGGTGTACAATGAGCAGTTCTTC. This sequence encodes CATSGGQGVYNEQFF.

In this sample, this clone turned up a few times. This sequence joins TRBV19 and TRBJ1-5; 9 bases are shared with TRBD1. CDR1 is LNHDA, CDR2 SQIVND, per germline (reference sequence). This CDR3 spans 15 amino acids. J lost 2 bases, V lost 6 bases, and 5 bases had no gene match. The CDR3 loop is CASRKQGAGNQPQHF. In nucleotides, the CDR3 is TGTGCCAGTAGGAAACAGGGGGCCGGCAATCAGCCCCAGCATTTT. Based on the CDR3 plus reference TRBV19 and TRBJ1-5, the full variable domain is DGGITQSPKYLFRKEGQNVTLSCEQNLNHDAMYWYRQDPGQGLRLIYYSQIVNDFQKGDIAEGYSVSREKKESFPLTVTSAQKNPTAFYLCASRKQGAGNQPQHFGDGTRLSIL.

The chain carries TRBV9 and TRBJ2-1; D unresolved. This CDR3 contains 14 residues. Trimming shortened V by 0 bases and J by 9 bases, and 13 bases separated the two germline ends. Germline V gene sequence: CDR1 SGDLS, CDR2 YYNGEE. CDR3 DNA: TGTGCCAGCAGCGTAGGCATCATGGGGTCTGAGCAGTTCTTC. Translation: CASSVGIMGSEQFF. The whole variable domain, filled in from reference TRBV9 and TRBJ2-1, reads DSGVTQTPKHLITATGQRVTLRCSPRSGDLSVYWYQQSLDQGLQFLIQYYNGEERAKGNILERFSAQQFPDLHSELNLSSLELGDSALYFCASSVGIMGSEQFFGPGTRLTVL.

This chain joins TRBV18 and TRBJ1-3; D is uncertain. This CDR3 has 17 amino acids. The V gene's germline CDR1 is KGHSH and CDR2 LQKENI. The ends were cut back, 2 bases at V and 4 bases at J, with 18 bases in the middle. In nucleotides, the CDR3 is TGTGCCAGCTCACCAGTGGGCAGCGAGTCTCTGGGAAACACCATATATTTT. It encodes CASSPVGSESLGNTIYF.

The V gene is TRBV4-2, the J gene TRBJ2-7; 9 nucleotides line up with TRBD1. The V segment lost 4 bases and the J segment 2 bases; nucleotides outside the gene matches: 6. Germline loops: CDR1 LGHNA, CDR2 YNFKEQ. This CDR3 spans 15 amino acids. The CDR3 coding sequence is TGTGCCAGCAGCCGAGGGGACAGGGCCGCCTACGAGCAGTACTTC. It is translated as CASSRGDRAAYEQYF.

This chain uses TRBV27 with TRBJ1-6; 9 bases line up with TRBD1. Trimming removed 6 bases from V and 3 bases from J; junction bases left unmatched: 12. Germline V CDR1 and CDR2: MNHEY, SMNVEV (reference sequence). This CDR3 is 18 amino acids long. CDR3 sequence reads: CASRFTGTGTFYNSPLHF. DNA of the CDR3: TGTGCCAGCAGATTCACCGGGACAGGGACCTTCTATAATTCACCCCTCCACTTT.

The J gene is TRBJ1-3, the V gene TRBV7-9; D is unresolved. Germline values: CDR1 SEHNR, CDR2 FQNEAQ (reference sequence). CDR3 length: 12 amino acids. V dropped 4 bases and J dropped 8 bases, with 9 bases sitting between them. The CDR3, as DNA: TGTGCCAGCAGCTCACGGGGAGACACCATATATTTT. As protein: CASSSRGDTIYF.